This TCR beta chain was obtained from a study of Ad26.COV2.S vaccination and SARS-CoV-2 variants. Study summary: Participant was drawn from the COV1001 Ad26.COV2.S trial arm. Notes on the study in general: Vaccine recipients and placebo recipients showed similar non-spike TCR breadth.

The CDR3 sequence is 12 residues long. The ends were cut back, 6 bases at V and 1 base at J, with 7 bases in the middle. Germline V lookup: CDR1 SGHTS, CDR2 YDEGEE. About this clone itself: The antigen is unknown.

TCRdb's copy holds only in-frame clones and misses some; the assay was immunoSEQ multiplex PCR. The profile shows 350,000 to 400,000 clones, 89% of them singletons. Treatment defined: 19 received Ad26.COV2.S at low or high dose, single or two shots; about five received placebo; per-sample allocation not given. Following the first vaccine or placebo injection, samples were taken on day 63. This adult donor, from Boston, was 18-55 years old. An Ad26 vector expressing Wuhan-strain SARS-CoV-2 spike served as the vaccine. The specimen comprised peripheral blood, sampled in a trial of Ad26.COV2.S vaccine versus placebo. This receptor was taken from a person between 18 and 65 years old who received the Ad26.COV2.S COVID-19 vaccine or a placebo. The chain has TRBV5-8 and TRBJ1-1, with TRBD1 as a possible D gene (6 bases). The CDR3 protein is CASIRGNTEAFF. The DNA for the CDR3 is TGTGCCAGCATCAGGGGGAACACTGAAGCTTTCTTT.